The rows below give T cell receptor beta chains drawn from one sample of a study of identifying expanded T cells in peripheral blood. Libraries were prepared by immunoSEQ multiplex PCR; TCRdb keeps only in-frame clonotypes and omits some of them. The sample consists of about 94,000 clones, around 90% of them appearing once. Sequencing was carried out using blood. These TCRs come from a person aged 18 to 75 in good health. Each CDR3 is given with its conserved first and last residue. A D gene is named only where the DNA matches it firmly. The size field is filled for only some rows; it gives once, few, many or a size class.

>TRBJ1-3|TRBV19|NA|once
CASEDRPHSGNTIYF
TGTGCCAGCGAAGACAGGCCCCACTCTGGAAACACCATATATTTT
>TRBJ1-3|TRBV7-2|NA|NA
CASSFVSGPKLNTIYF
TGTGCCAGCAGCTTTGTATCAGGACCAAAGCTAAACACCATATATTTT
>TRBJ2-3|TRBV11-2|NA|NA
CASSLKVSQYF
TGTGCCAGCAGCTTAAAGGTATCGCAGTATTTT
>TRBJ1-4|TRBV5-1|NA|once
CASSPGPNEKLFF
TGCGCCAGCAGCCCGGGACCTAATGAAAAACTGTTTTTT
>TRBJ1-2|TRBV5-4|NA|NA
CASSSEAPAMGSYTF
TGTGCCAGCAGCTCCGAAGCGCCAGCTATGGGTAGCTACACCTTC
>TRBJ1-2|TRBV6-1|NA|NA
CASSEALEGSRRISPNYGYTF
TGTGCCAGCAGTGAAGCGTTGGAAGGGAGCAGGCGTATCTCTCCTAACTATGGCTACACCTTC
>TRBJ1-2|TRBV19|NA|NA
CASSMTSSNYGYTF
TGTGCCAGTAGTATGACCTCCTCAAACTATGGCTACACCTTC
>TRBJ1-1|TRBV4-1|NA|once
CASSHVPGTANTEAFF
TGCGCCAGCAGCCACGTCCCCGGGACTGCGAACACTGAAGCTTTCTTT
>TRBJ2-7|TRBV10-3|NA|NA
CAISEGSLGAGLYEQYF
TGTGCCATCAGTGAGGGCTCACTGGGCGCGGGGCTCTACGAGCAGTACTTC
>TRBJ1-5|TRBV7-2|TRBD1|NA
CASSSDRDNQPQHF
TGTGCCAGCAGCTCCGACAGGGACAATCAGCCCCAGCATTTT
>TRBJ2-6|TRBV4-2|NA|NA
CASSQAPRGSGANVLTF
TGTGCCAGCAGCCAAGCTCCCAGGGGATCTGGGGCCAACGTCCTGACTTTC
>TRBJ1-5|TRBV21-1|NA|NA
CASLTGGNQPQHF
TGTGCCAGCCTAACAGGGGGCAACCAGCCCCAGCATTTT
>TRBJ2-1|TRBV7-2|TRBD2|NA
CASSLGGLAGYNEQFF
TGTGCCAGCAGCTTAGGGGGACTAGCGGGATACAATGAGCAGTTCTTC
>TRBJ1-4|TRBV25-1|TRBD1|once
CASSHRDSTTNEKLFF
TGTGCCAGCAGTCACCGGGACAGCACAACTAATGAAAAACTGTTTTTT
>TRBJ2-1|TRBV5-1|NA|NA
CASSLDLGAYNEQFF
TGCGCCAGCAGCTTGGACTTGGGGGCCTACAATGAGCAGTTCTTC
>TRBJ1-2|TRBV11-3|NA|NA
CASSPTGSIVYGYTF
TGTGCCAGCAGCCCTACCGGGTCGATAGTCTATGGCTACACCTTC
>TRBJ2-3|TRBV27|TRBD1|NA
CASSFSTGHTQYF
TGTGCCAGCAGTTTTTCGACAGGGCATACGCAGTATTTT
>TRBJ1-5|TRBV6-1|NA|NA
CASSERFGAGPASNQPQHF
TGTGCCAGCAGTGAGAGATTCGGGGCAGGGCCAGCTAGCAATCAGCCCCAGCATTTT
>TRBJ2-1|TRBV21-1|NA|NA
CASSRANEQFF
TGTGCCAGCAGCCGGGCAAATGAGCAGTTCTTC
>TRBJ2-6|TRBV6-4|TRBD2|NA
CASSPGGGQTAGANVLTF
TGTGCCAGCAGTCCCGGGGGGGGCCAAACGGCTGGGGCCAACGTCCTGACTTTC
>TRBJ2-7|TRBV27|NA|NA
CASSFAGQSYEQYF
TGTGCCAGCAGTTTTGCAGGCCAGTCCTACGAGCAGTACTTC
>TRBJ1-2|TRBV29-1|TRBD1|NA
CSVMTGGYGYTF
TGCAGCGTCATGACAGGGGGTTATGGCTACACCTTC
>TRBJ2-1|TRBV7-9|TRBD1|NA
CASSLGQGNGEQFF
TGTGCCAGCAGCCTGGGACAGGGGAATGGTGAGCAGTTCTTC
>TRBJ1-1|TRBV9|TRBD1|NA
CASSYAGTGNTEAFF
TGTGCCAGCAGCTACGCCGGGACAGGGAACACTGAAGCTTTCTTT
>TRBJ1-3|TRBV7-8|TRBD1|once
CASSTDRGPSGNTIYF
TGTGCCAGCAGCACGGACAGGGGACCCTCTGGAAACACCATATATTTT
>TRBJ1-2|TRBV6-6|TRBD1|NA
CASSYAGQVGGYTF
TGTGCCAGCAGTTACGCGGGACAGGTCGGTGGCTACACCTTC
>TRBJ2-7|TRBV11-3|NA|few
CASSLRTGGGTYEQYF
TGTGCCAGCAGCTTAAGGACGGGCGGCGGAACTTACGAGCAGTACTTC
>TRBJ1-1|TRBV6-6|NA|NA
CASSYGVQAAEAFF
TGTGCCAGCAGTTACGGGGTTCAGGCCGCTGAAGCTTTCTTT
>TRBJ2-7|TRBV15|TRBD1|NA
CATSRGGQSYEQYF
TGTGCCACCAGCAGAGGGGGACAGTCCTACGAGCAGTACTTC
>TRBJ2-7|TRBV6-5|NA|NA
CASAEGQISSYEQYF
TGTGCCAGCGCCGAAGGACAGATTAGTTCCTACGAGCAGTACTTC
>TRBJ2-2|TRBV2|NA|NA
CASSGPGRVTGELFF
TGTGCCAGCAGTGGACCGGGACGGGTCACCGGGGAGCTGTTTTTT
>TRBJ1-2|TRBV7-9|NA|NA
CASSSTTTYGYTF
TGTGCCAGCAGCTCAACCACGACATATGGCTACACCTTC
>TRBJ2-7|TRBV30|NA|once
CAWNPARNYEQYF
TGTGCCTGGAACCCGGCCAGGAACTACGAGCAGTACTTC
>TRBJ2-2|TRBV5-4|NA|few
CASSLGHTNTGELFF
TGTGCCAGCAGCTTAGGACATACGAACACCGGGGAGCTGTTTTTT
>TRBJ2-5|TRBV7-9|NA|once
CASSLDRVGETQYF
TGTGCCAGCAGCTTAGACAGGGTCGGGGAGACCCAGTACTTC
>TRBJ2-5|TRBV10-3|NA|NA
CAISESVGAGETQYF
TGTGCCATCAGTGAGTCGGTGGGGGCTGGGGAGACCCAGTACTTC
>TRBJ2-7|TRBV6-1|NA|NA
CASRGEVGSTYEQYF
TGTGCCAGCAGGGGGGAGGTGGGATCGACCTACGAGCAGTACTTC
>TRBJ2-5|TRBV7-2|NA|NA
CASSLALARKETQYF
TGTGCCAGCAGCTTAGCCCTGGCTCGTAAAGAGACCCAGTACTTC
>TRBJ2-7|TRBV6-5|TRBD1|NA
CASRSGTGGYEQYF
TGTGCCAGCAGATCCGGGACAGGGGGCTACGAGCAGTACTTC
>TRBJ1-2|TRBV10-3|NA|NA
CAIGVTTDNYGYTF
TGTGCCATTGGAGTCACGACAGACAACTATGGCTACACCTTC
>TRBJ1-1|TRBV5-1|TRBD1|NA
CASSSAGTEATEAFF
TGCGCCAGCAGCTCCGCCGGGACAGAGGCTACTGAAGCTTTCTTT
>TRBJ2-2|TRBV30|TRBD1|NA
CAWIVGTGKTGELFF
TGTGCCTGGATTGTGGGGACAGGGAAGACCGGGGAGCTGTTTTTT
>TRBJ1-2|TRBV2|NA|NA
CASSAGTDYGYTF
TGTGCCAGCAGTGCGGGGACGGACTATGGCTACACCTTC
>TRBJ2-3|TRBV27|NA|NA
CASSPDFTDTQYF
TGTGCCAGCAGTCCAGACTTCACAGATACGCAGTATTTT
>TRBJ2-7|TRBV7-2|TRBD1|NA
CASSPWGQGVYEQYF
TGTGCCAGCAGCCCCTGGGGGCAGGGGGTCTACGAGCAGTACTTC
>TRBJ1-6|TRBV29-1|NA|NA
CSVEGFGGRAHSPLHF
TGCAGCGTTGAAGGGTTCGGAGGCAGGGCGCATTCACCCCTCCACTTT
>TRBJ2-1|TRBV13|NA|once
CASTLGGMGNEQFF
TGTGCCAGCACCCTGGGGGGTATGGGGAATGAGCAGTTCTTC
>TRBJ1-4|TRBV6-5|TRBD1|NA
CASSNAQGVWEKLFF
TGTGCCAGCTCGAATGCGCAGGGGGTTTGGGAAAAACTGTTTTTT
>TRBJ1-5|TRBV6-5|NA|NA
CASSYTGGGQPQHF
TGTGCCAGCAGTTATACGGGGGGCGGTCAGCCCCAGCATTTT
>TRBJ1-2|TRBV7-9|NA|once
CASSLGDGYTF
TGTGCCAGCAGCTTAGGGGATGGCTACACCTTC
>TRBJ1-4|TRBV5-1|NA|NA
CASSLANEPNEKLFF
TGCGCCAGCAGCTTGGCCAACGAACCGAATGAAAAACTGTTTTTT
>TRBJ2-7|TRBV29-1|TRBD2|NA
CSVELSGRPQYEQYF
TGCAGCGTTGAACTAAGCGGGAGACCCCAGTACGAGCAGTACTTC
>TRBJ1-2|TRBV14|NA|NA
CASSQGLQGLGGYTF
TGTGCCAGCAGCCAAGGGCTACAGGGACTGGGGGGCTACACCTTC
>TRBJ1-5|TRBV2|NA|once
CASSEILRNQPQHF
TGTGCCAGCAGTGAGATACTCCGCAATCAGCCCCAGCATTTT